A selection of T cell receptor beta chains follows, all from one sample in a study of blood T cell repertoires in COVID-19. Repertoires were generated with immunoSEQ multiplex PCR, while TCRdb's copy carries only in-frame clones and drops some. The sample shows fewer than 120,000 clones, over 60% of them seen only once. Material for sequencing was peripheral blood. Receptor source: a woman of 80 years or more with active or convalescent COVID-19. Each CDR3 is given with its conserved first and last residue. A D gene is named only where the DNA matches it firmly. Size tells how often a clone was seen (once, few, many) or the class of an expanded clone, and some rows leave it out.

j_call v_call d_call clone_size cdr3_length cdr3_aa cdr3_nt
TRBJ2-5 TRBV27 - - 15 CASSLRGASVETQYF TGTGCCAGCAGTTTACGGGGGGCGTCTGTGGAGACCCAGTACTTC
TRBJ2-1 TRBV5-1 TRBD2 - 16 CASRKWVAGNFNEQFF TGCGCCAGCAGGAAGTGGGTAGCGGGAAATTTCAATGAGCAGTTCTTC
TRBJ2-1 TRBV11-3 TRBD2 - 15 CASSLGSGMGNEQFF TGTGCCAGCAGCTTAGGGAGCGGGATGGGCAATGAGCAGTTCTTC
TRBJ1-5 TRBV29-1 TRBD1 - 13 CSVVDRVDQPQHF TGCAGCGTCGTGGACAGGGTCGATCAGCCCCAGCATTTT
TRBJ1-2 TRBV11-2 - - 14 CASSFSGDGRGYTF TGTGCCAGCAGCTTCTCTGGGGATGGGAGAGGCTACACCTTC
TRBJ2-1 TRBV6-2/TRBV6-3 - - 14 CASSRGSSYNEQFF TGTGCCAGCAGCAGGGGCTCCTCCTACAATGAGCAGTTCTTC
TRBJ1-2 TRBV9 - - 14 CASSVVSQNYGYTF TGTGCCAGCAGCGTAGTGTCCCAGAACTATGGCTACACCTTC
TRBJ2-7 TRBV7-2 TRBD2 - 17 CASSSHPTLAGSYEQYF TGTGCCAGCAGCTCCCACCCTACTCTAGCGGGCTCCTACGAGCAGTACTTC
TRBJ1-2 TRBV7-9 TRBD1 few 15 CASSVTGANNYGYTF TGTGCCAGCAGCGTTACAGGGGCGAATAACTATGGCTACACCTTC
TRBJ2-7 TRBV2 - - 12 CASSITSYEQYF TGTGCCAGCAGCATTACTAGTTACGAGCAGTACTTC
TRBJ2-5 TRBV7-2 TRBD2 once 17 CASSLGFTSGREETQYF TGTGCCAGCAGCTTAGGGTTCACTAGCGGGAGAGAAGAGACCCAGTACTTC
TRBJ2-1 TRBV19 TRBD2 - 15 CASSRTSGIYNEQFF TGTGCCAGTAGTAGGACTAGCGGGATATATAATGAGCAGTTCTTC
TRBJ2-5 TRBV5-1 TRBD1 - 15 CASSWDSERWGTQYF TGCGCCAGCAGCTGGGACAGTGAGAGATGGGGGACCCAGTACTTC
TRBJ2-3 TRBV4-1 TRBD2 - 16 CASSQGLAGEMDTQYF TGCGCCAGCAGCCAAGGACTAGCGGGAGAGATGGATACGCAGTATTTT
TRBJ2-7 TRBV27 TRBD2 once 14 CASSLSGSTYEQYF TGTGCCAGCAGTCTTAGCGGGAGCACCTACGAGCAGTACTTC
TRBJ1-1 TRBV28 - - 15 CASSRADSTNTEAFF TGTGCCAGCAGTCGAGCAGACAGTACCAACACTGAAGCTTTCTTT
TRBJ2-7 TRBV7-9 TRBD1 - 14 CASSMGQLPYEQYF TGTGCCAGCAGCATGGGACAGCTCCCCTACGAGCAGTACTTC
TRBJ2-7 TRBV6-5 TRBD1 - 15 CASRTGPGNIYEQYF TGTGCCAGCAGGACAGGGCCAGGGAATATCTACGAGCAGTACTTC
TRBJ1-4 TRBV6-6 - - 12 CASSSTDWGLFF TGTGCCAGCAGTTCTACTGACTGGGGCTTGTTTTTT
TRBJ1-1 TRBV15 - - 15 CATSRDYSEIDEAFF TGTGCCACCAGCAGAGATTACAGTGAGATCGATGAAGCTTTCTTT
TRBJ2-1 TRBV30 TRBD2 many 17 CAWSRGLSSGIYNEQFF TGTGCCTGGAGTAGAGGACTGTCTAGCGGGATCTACAATGAGCAGTTCTTC
TRBJ2-3 TRBV2 TRBD1 - 14 CASRQGKGADTQYF TGTGCCAGTCGACAGGGGAAAGGAGCAGATACGCAGTATTTT
TRBJ2-7 TRBV5-1 - - 14 CASSLEGPAGEQYF TGCGCCAGCAGCTTGGAAGGTCCTGCGGGCGAGCAGTACTTC
TRBJ2-1 TRBV24-1 - - 16 CATSSSLANSYNEQFF TGTGCCACCAGTTCTTCGCTAGCCAATTCCTACAATGAGCAGTTCTTC
TRBJ1-4 TRBV7-9 TRBD1 - 16 CASSLWTGPKGEKLFF TGTGCCAGCAGCCTTTGGACAGGCCCTAAGGGTGAAAAACTGTTTTTT
TRBJ2-7 TRBV5-6 - - 16 CASSLAGDRRGGEQYF TGTGCCAGCAGCTTGGCCGGGGACCGAAGGGGAGGCGAGCAGTACTTC
TRBJ2-4 TRBV28 TRBD2 - 18 CASSSQLGLAGGGDIQYF TGTGCCAGCAGTTCCCAACTGGGGCTAGCGGGAGGGGGGGACATTCAGTACTTC
TRBJ1-5 TRBV7-6 - once 13 CASSPTTNQPQHF TGTGCCAGCAGCCCAACCACTAATCAGCCCCAGCATTTT
TRBJ1-1 TRBV7-9 - - 15 CASSSAGEGNTEAFF TGTGCCAGCAGCTCAGCTGGGGAGGGGAACACTGAAGCTTTCTTT
TRBJ2-7 TRBV6-5 - - 13 CASSIRGTYEQYF TGTGCCAGCAGTATCCGAGGTACCTACGAGCAGTACTTC
TRBJ2-3 TRBV7-6 TRBD1 - 16 CASSPGWDRGTDTQYF TGTGCCAGCAGCCCAGGGTGGGACAGGGGCACAGATACGCAGTATTTT
TRBJ1-1 TRBV19 TRBD1 - 15 CASSMTGQGNTEAFF TGTGCCAGTAGTATGACGGGACAGGGGAACACTGAAGCTTTCTTT
TRBJ2-5 TRBV5-4 - - 15 CASSRVTGYQETQYF TGTGCCAGCAGCCGAGTAACGGGATACCAAGAGACCCAGTACTTC
TRBJ1-1 TRBV7-2 TRBD1 - 15 CASSLASPGGTEAFF TGTGCCAGCAGCTTAGCGTCACCAGGGGGGACTGAAGCTTTCTTT
TRBJ2-1 TRBV23-1 - - 13 CASRPSGGYEQFF TGCGCCAGCAGGCCCTCGGGGGGCTATGAGCAGTTCTTC
TRBJ2-5 TRBV5-1 TRBD1 - 13 CASSLGQGETQYF TGCGCCAGCAGCTTGGGACAGGGTGAGACCCAGTACTTC
TRBJ2-7 TRBV21-1 - few 18 CASSKAPFLAGEVYEQYF TGTGCCAGCAGCAAAGCCCCTTTTCTAGCGGGAGAGGTGTACGAGCAGTACTTC
TRBJ1-2 TRBV18 TRBD1 - 14 CASSPGQGAGGYTF TGTGCCAGCTCACCTGGACAGGGGGCGGGCGGCTACACCTTC
TRBJ2-1 TRBV2 TRBD2 - 16 CASSDWRLAGADEQFF TGTGCCAGCAGTGATTGGCGACTAGCGGGAGCCGATGAGCAGTTCTTC
TRBJ2-7 TRBV5-1 TRBD2 - 15 CASSILAGPLYEQYF TGCGCCAGCAGCATTCTAGCGGGCCCCCTATACGAGCAGTACTTC
TRBJ1-3 TRBV7-9 - - 15 CASSLVPGAGNTIYF TGTGCCAGCAGCTTAGTGCCGGGAGCTGGAAACACCATATATTTT